This is a list of T cell receptor beta chains from one sample in a study of cytomegalovirus exposure and HLA in healthy donors. Produced via immunoSEQ multiplex PCR; TCRdb's table is partial and in-frame only. The sample lists about 170,000 clones, roughly 78% occurring once. The sample comprised PBMCs. The receptor set was obtained from a middle-aged man in good health and CMV-seropositive. Each CDR3 is given with its conserved first and last residue. The D gene is left open where the match is weak. Expanded clones get a size class; other rows say once, few or many, or leave the size out.

16 TRBD1 . TRBJ1-2 TRBV18 TGTGCCAGCTCACCAGTAGTCGAGGGACAGGGGCAGGGCTACACCTTC CASSPVVEGQGQGYTF
14 . . TRBJ1-1 TRBV30 TGTGCCTGGGATACCAGGAGGGGGAACACTGAAGCTTTCTTT CAWDTRRGNTEAFF
14 . . TRBJ1-1 TRBV19 TGTGCCAGTAGTAGATCGCAGTTGAACACTGAAGCTTTCTTT CASSRSQLNTEAFF
16 . . TRBJ1-3 TRBV7-8 TGTGCCAGCAGCTTAGTGGAGGGACGGGATGGAAACACCATATATTTT CASSLVEGRDGNTIYF
15 . once TRBJ1-1 TRBV21-1 TGTGCCAGCAGCAGCCATTGTCAGGGGCCGTTTGAAGCTTTCTTT CASSSHCQGPFEAFF
15 TRBD1 . TRBJ2-7 TRBV6-6 TGTGCCAGCAGCCCCGGACAGGGTCGTCTCTACGAGCAGTACTTC CASSPGQGRLYEQYF
14 . . TRBJ2-7 TRBV6-6 TGTGCCAGCAGTTACCCCCCTTTCCCCTACGAGCAGTACTTC CASSYPPFPYEQYF
15 TRBD1 few TRBJ1-2 TRBV4-3 TGCGCCAGCAGCCAAGGACAGGGGGCGGACTATGGCTACACCTTC CASSQGQGADYGYTF
14 TRBD1 . TRBJ1-3 TRBV5-4 TGTGCCAGCAGCGCGGGACAGTCTGGAAACACCATATATTTT CASSAGQSGNTIYF
14 . once TRBJ2-5 TRBV7-6 TGTGCCAGCAGCTTAGGGGGCTTACAAGAGACCCAGTACTTC CASSLGGLQETQYF
16 . . TRBJ1-6 TRBV9 TGTGCCAGCAGCGTAGATGGGCCCGACGGAAATTCACCCCTCCACTTT CASSVDGPDGNSPLHF
16 . . TRBJ1-3 TRBV30 TGTGCCTGGAGTGTAGGGGGGGGGCTCTCTGGAAACACCATATATTTT CAWSVGGGLSGNTIYF
15 TRBD1 . TRBJ1-4 TRBV5-1 TGCGCCAGCAGCTTCGACTTCAGGGGGCGCGAAAAACTGTTTTTT CASSFDFRGREKLFF
17 . . TRBJ2-1 TRBV30 TGTGCCTGGAGTGATGAGAAGGGGGTTATCTCCTACAATGAGCAGTTCTTC CAWSDEKGVISYNEQFF
17 . . TRBJ1-6 TRBV7-2 TGTGCCAGCAGCCCCGGTTCGCACCGGTCCTATAATTCACCCCTCCACTTT CASSPGSHRSYNSPLHF
14 TRBD1 . TRBJ1-4 TRBV6-1 TGTGCCAGCAGCGGGAGACAGGGGGGTGAAAAACTGTTTTTT CASSGRQGGEKLFF
14 TRBD1 . TRBJ2-2 TRBV2 TGTGCCAGCGAAGGGGGCAGAGGCACCGGGGAGCTGTTTTTT CASEGGRGTGELFF
14 . . TRBJ1-4 TRBV25-1 TGTGCCAGCAGCCTACAGGGTAATGAAGAAAAACTGTTTTTT CASSLQGNEEKLFF
15 . . TRBJ2-7 TRBV6-5 TGTGCCAGCAGTCTGTCCCAAGCGGTCACCTACGAGCAGTACTTC CASSLSQAVTYEQYF
12 . . TRBJ1-1 TRBV7-9 TGTTCCAGCAGCTTAGGGGCGACTGAAGCTTTCTTT CSSSLGATEAFF
13 . . TRBJ1-2 TRBV5-1 TGCGCCAGCAGCTCGGGACACCTGGATGGCTACACCTTC CASSSGHLDGYTF
13 . . TRBJ2-2 TRBV10-3 TGTGCCATCAGTGTAGCAGGGCCCGGGGAGCTGTTTTTT CAISVAGPGELFF
11 TRBD1 . TRBJ1-2 TRBV29-1 TGCAGCTCCCGGACAGGGTCTGGCTACACCTTC CSSRTGSGYTF
13 . . TRBJ2-1 TRBV2 TGTGCCAGCCTGCGGCCCAACTACAATGAGCAGTTCTTC CASLRPNYNEQFF
15 TRBD1 . TRBJ1-4 TRBV6-5 TGTGCCAGCAGTGTGGTGCAGGGGGCGGGTGAAAAACTGTTTTTT CASSVVQGAGEKLFF
16 TRBD2 . TRBJ2-3 TRBV9 TGTGCCAGCAGCCAGGGGGGACTAGCGGGGGTAGATACGCAGTATTTT CASSQGGLAGVDTQYF
14 TRBD1 . TRBJ1-2 TRBV6-5 TGTGCCAGCAGTTACGACAGGGCTAACTATGGCTACACCTTC CASSYDRANYGYTF
14 . . TRBJ1-2 TRBV2 TGTGCCAGCAATGGTCCAGAAGCTAACTATGGCTACACCTTC CASNGPEANYGYTF
14 . . TRBJ2-5 TRBV7-3 TGTGCCAGCAGCCGCCCCGGGTCACAAGAGACCCAGTACTTC CASSRPGSQETQYF
15 TRBD1 . TRBJ1-6 TRBV4-3 TGCGCCAGCAGCCAAGAGACAGGGATTAGTTCACCCCTCCACTTT CASSQETGISSPLHF
18 TRBD2 . TRBJ2-5 TRBV7-9 TGTGCCAGCAGCTTTAGTCTAGCGGGGGGACATGAGGCGGAGACCCAGTACTTC CASSFSLAGGHEAETQYF
13 . . TRBJ2-1 TRBV11-3 TGTGCCAGCAGCCCAGGAAGCACGTATGAGCAGTTCTTC CASSPGSTYEQFF
16 . . TRBJ2-3 TRBV6-6 TGTGCCAGCAGCCCCGTGGGGGGGGCAAGCACAGATACGCAGTATTTT CASSPVGGASTDTQYF
15 . . TRBJ2-1 TRBV5-6 TGTGCCAGCAGCCTTAAAAACAGGGTTTACAATGAGCAGTTCTTC CASSLKNRVYNEQFF
13 . few TRBJ1-5 TRBV18 TGTGCCAGCTCACCGGGTCCGGGGCAGCCCCAGCATTTT CASSPGPGQPQHF
13 . . TRBJ2-7 TRBV9 TGTGCCAGCAGCCCAGCCGGGGCCTACGAGCAGTACTTC CASSPAGAYEQYF
14 TRBD1 . TRBJ1-4 TRBV5-1 TGCGCCAGCAGCTTGGGGACAGGGAATGAAAAACTGTTTTTT CASSLGTGNEKLFF
13 TRBD1 . TRBJ1-5 TRBV15 TGTGCCACCAGCAGGGCGTGGACAGGAAGTCTACATTTT CATSRAWTGSLHF
14 . . TRBJ1-5 TRBV30 TGTGCCTGGGCCACAGGTTTTGGTAATCAGCCCCAGCATTTT CAWATGFGNQPQHF
18 TRBD1 . TRBJ2-7 TRBV5-1 TGCGCCAGCAGCTTGCGCCGGGACAGGTCCCCGAAGTCCTACGAGCAGTACTTC CASSLRRDRSPKSYEQYF
14 TRBD1 . TRBJ2-5 TRBV11-3 TGTGCCAGCAGCAGGGGCACAGGGGAAGGGACCCAGTACTTC CASSRGTGEGTQYF
15 TRBD1 . TRBJ1-5 TRBV7-2 TGTGCCAGCAGCTCTGGAGGGGGCCTCAATCAGCCCCAGCATTTT CASSSGGGLNQPQHF
14 TRBD2 few TRBJ2-7 TRBV7-9 TGTGCCAGCAGTCTCGCCGGGACTACCTACGAGCAGTACTTC CASSLAGTTYEQYF
13 . once TRBJ1-1 TRBV19 TGTGCCAGTACCACGACAGTGAACACTGAAGCTTTCTTT CASTTTVNTEAFF
15 TRBD1 . TRBJ2-2 TRBV11-3 TGTGCCAGCAGCGGGGGACAGGGGGCGGCCGGGGAGCTGTTTTTT CASSGGQGAAGELFF
14 TRBD1 . TRBJ2-4 TRBV7-3 TGTGCCAGCAGCTTAGACAGGGGTGGTAACATTCAGTACTTC CASSLDRGGNIQYF
15 TRBD1 . TRBJ2-5 TRBV5-1 TGCGCCAGCAGCTTGGAAACAGGGGTTGGGGAGACCCAGTACTTC CASSLETGVGETQYF
13 . . TRBJ2-7 TRBV7-9 TGTGCCAGCAGCTTTGGCCAGGGGTACGAGCAGTACTTC CASSFGQGYEQYF
14 TRBD1 . TRBJ1-4 TRBV6-5 TGTGCCAGCAGGATGGGACAGGCTGGTGAAAAACTGTTTTTT CASRMGQAGEKLFF
17 TRBD2 . TRBJ2-3 TRBV4-3 TGCGCCAGCAGCCAGCGGCGGGGGGTCCTGATCACAGATACGCAGTATTTT CASSQRRGVLITDTQYF
14 . . TRBJ2-2 TRBV14 TGTGCCAGCAGCCAAGTACAGAACACCGGGGAGCTGTTTTTT CASSQVQNTGELFF
15 . . TRBJ1-2 TRBV7-9 TGTGCCAGCAGCCCATTAGGAGGTTTTGGCTATGGCTACACCTTC CASSPLGGFGYGYTF
15 . . TRBJ2-6 TRBV7-8 TGTGCCAGCAGAAAGGGGCTGGATGGGGCCAACGTCCTGACTTTC CASRKGLDGANVLTF
13 . few TRBJ1-6 TRBV19 TGTGCCAGTAGTCCAGGGGTCAGATCACCCCTCCACTTT CASSPGVRSPLHF